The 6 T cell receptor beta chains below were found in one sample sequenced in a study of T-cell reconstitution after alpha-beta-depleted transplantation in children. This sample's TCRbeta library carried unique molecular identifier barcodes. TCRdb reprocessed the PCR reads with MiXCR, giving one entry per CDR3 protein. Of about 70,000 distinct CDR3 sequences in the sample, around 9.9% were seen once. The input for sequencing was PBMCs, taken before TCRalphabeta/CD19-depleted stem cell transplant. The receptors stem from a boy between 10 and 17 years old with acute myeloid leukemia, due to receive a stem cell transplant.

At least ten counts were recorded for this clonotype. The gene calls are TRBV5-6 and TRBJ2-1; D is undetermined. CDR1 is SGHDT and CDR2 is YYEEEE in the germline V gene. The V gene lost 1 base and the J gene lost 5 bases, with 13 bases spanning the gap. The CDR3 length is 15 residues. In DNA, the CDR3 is TGTGCCAGCAGCTTGTTCCCTCGGGCAAACAATGAGCAGTTCTTC. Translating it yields CASSLFPRANNEQFF.

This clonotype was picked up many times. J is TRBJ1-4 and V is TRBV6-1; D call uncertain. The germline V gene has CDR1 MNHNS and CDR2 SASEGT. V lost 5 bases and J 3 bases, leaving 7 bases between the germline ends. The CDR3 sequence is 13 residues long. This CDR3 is CASSTGANEKLFF. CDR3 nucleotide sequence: TGTGCCAGCAGTACCGGGGCTAATGAAAAACTGTTTTTT.

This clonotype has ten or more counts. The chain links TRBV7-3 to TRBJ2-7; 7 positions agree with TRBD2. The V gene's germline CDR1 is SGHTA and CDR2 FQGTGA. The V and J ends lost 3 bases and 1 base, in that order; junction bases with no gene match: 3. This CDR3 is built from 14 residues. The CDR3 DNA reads TGTGCCAGCAGCTTGGCGGGAGAGTCCTACGAGCAGTACTTC. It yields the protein CASSLAGESYEQYF.

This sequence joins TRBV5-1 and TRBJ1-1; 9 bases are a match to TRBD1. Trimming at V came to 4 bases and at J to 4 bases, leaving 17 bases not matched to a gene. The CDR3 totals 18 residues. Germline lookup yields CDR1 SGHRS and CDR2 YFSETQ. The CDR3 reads CASSLGGQGTTSGTEAFF. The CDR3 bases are TGCGCCAGCAGCCTGGGCGGACAGGGGACGACGAGTGGCACTGAAGCTTTCTTT.

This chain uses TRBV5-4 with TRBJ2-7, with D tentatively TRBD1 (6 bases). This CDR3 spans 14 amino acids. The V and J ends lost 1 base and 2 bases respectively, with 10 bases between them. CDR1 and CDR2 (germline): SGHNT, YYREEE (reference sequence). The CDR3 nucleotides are TGTGCCAGCAGCTTGTCCGGGACAACCTACGAGCAGTACGTC. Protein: CASSLSGTTYEQYV.

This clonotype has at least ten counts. The CDR3 DNA reads as TGCAGTGCCATCAGGGACCCCACATACTACGAGCAGTACTTC. This gives the protein CSAIRDPTYYEQYF. This rearrangement joins TRBV20-1 to TRBJ2-7; the D gene could be TRBD1 or TRBD2 (5 bases each). The V and J ends lost 6 bases and 3 bases respectively, with 18 bases between them. Germline V gene data show CDR1 as DFQATT and CDR2 as SNEGSKA (reference sequence). The CDR3 has 14 amino acids.